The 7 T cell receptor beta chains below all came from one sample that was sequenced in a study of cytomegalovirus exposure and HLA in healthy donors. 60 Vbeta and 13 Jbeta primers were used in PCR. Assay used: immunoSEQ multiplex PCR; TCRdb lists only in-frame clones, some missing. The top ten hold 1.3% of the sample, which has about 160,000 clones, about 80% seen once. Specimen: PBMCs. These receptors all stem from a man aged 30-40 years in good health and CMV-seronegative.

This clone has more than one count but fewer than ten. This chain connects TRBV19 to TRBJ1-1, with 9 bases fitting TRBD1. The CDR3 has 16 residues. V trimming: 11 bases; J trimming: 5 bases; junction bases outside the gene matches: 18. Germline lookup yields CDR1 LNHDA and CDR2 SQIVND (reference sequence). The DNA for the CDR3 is TGTGCCTCCCAAGGGGACAGGGTCGTGGTAAGGACTGAAGCTTTCTTT. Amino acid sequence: CASQGDRVVVRTEAFF.

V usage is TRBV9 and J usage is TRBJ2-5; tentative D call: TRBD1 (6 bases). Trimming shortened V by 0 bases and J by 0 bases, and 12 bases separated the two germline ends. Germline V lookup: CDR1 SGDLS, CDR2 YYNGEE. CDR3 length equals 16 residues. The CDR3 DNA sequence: TGTGCCAGCAGCGTAGGTCTAGGGGGAGACCAAGAGACCCAGTACTTC. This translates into CASSVGLGGDQETQYF. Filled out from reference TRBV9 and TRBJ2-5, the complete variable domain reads DSGVTQTPKHLITATGQRVTLRCSPRSGDLSVYWYQQSLDQGLQFLIQYYNGEERAKGNILERFSAQQFPDLHSELNLSSLELGDSALYFCASSVGLGGDQETQYFGPGTRLLVL.

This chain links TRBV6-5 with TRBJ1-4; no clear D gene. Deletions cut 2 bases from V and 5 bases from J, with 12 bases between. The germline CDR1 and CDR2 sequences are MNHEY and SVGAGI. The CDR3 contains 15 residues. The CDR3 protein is CASSYTSGKNEKLFF. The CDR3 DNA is TGTGCCAGCAGTTACACCTCCGGGAAGAATGAAAAACTGTTTTTT.

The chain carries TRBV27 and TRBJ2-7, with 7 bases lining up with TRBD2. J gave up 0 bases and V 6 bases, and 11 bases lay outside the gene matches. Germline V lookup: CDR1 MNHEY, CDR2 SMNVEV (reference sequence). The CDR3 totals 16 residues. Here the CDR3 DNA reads TGTGCCAGCAGGGGGGGGTCTCAAATATACTCCTACGAGCAGTACTTC. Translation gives CASRGGSQIYSYEQYF.

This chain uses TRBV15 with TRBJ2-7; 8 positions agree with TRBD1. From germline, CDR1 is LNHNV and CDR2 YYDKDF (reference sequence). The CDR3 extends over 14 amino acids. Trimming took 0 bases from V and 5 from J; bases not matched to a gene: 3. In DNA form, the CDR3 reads TGTGCCACCAGCAGAGAACAGGGGGTCGACGAGCAGTACTTC. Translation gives CATSREQGVDEQYF.

The CDR3 spells CASSVSGKGYEQYF. The CDR3 coding sequence is TGTGCCAGCAGCGTTAGCGGGAAGGGCTACGAGCAGTACTTC. V and J are TRBV11-3 and TRBJ2-7; 8 positions agree with TRBD2. Germline trimming cut 5 bases from V and 3 bases from J; bases unmatched to any gene: 6. The CDR3 contains 14 residues. Germline V gives CDR1 SGHNT, CDR2 YENEEA.

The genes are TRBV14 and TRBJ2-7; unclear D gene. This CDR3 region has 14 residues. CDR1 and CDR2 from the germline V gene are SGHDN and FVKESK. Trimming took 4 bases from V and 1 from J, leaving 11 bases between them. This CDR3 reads CASSPRQSSYEQYF. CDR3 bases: TGTGCCAGCAGCCCCCGTCAGTCTTCCTACGAGCAGTACTTC.